The rows below give T cell receptor beta chains drawn from one sample of a study of T cell responses to AZD1222 COVID-19 vaccine. Produced via immunoSEQ multiplex PCR; TCRdb's table is partial and in-frame only. The repertoire consists of roughly 100,000 clones, with about 88% occurring once and the leading ten covering about 15%. The material was peripheral blood, obtained 28 days after the second AZD1222 dose. These receptors were collected from an adult who received the AZD1222 COVID-19 vaccine. Each CDR3 is given with its conserved first and last residue. D genes are given only for firm matches. Some rows have no size entry. The others give once, few or many, or a class for an expanded clone.

j_gene: TRBJ2-5; d_gene: .; abundance: .; v_gene: TRBV11-2; CDR3nt: TGTGCCAGCAGCTTGTCGGCAGCGGGCCAGTACTTC; CDR3aa: CASSLSAAGQYF
j_gene: TRBJ1-1; d_gene: TRBD1; abundance: .; v_gene: TRBV27; CDR3nt: TGTGCCAGCAGTTTCCTGGACAGGGGGCAGGCTTTCTTT; CDR3aa: CASSFLDRGQAFF
j_gene: TRBJ2-3; d_gene: .; abundance: .; v_gene: TRBV28; CDR3nt: TGTGCCAGCGGTGGGAGTTCAGATACGCAGTATTTT; CDR3aa: CASGGSSDTQYF
j_gene: TRBJ2-3; d_gene: .; abundance: .; v_gene: TRBV3-1/TRBV3-2; CDR3nt: TGTGCCAGCAGCCTGATTCTCGGAGCCACAGATACGCAGTATTTT; CDR3aa: CASSLILGATDTQYF
j_gene: TRBJ1-1; d_gene: .; abundance: .; v_gene: TRBV2; CDR3nt: TGTGCCAGCAGAAAGGGCCGAACGTCCTTCATGAACACTGAAGCTTTCTTT; CDR3aa: CASRKGRTSFMNTEAFF
j_gene: TRBJ2-1; d_gene: TRBD2; abundance: .; v_gene: TRBV5-1; CDR3nt: TGCGCCAGCAGCTTGGGACTAGCGGGAGGGCTGGGGAATGAGCAGTTCTTC; CDR3aa: CASSLGLAGGLGNEQFF
j_gene: TRBJ1-3; d_gene: TRBD1; abundance: .; v_gene: TRBV6-5; CDR3nt: TGTGCCAGCAGTAGGACAGGCAACTCTGGAAACACCATATATTTT; CDR3aa: CASSRTGNSGNTIYF
j_gene: TRBJ2-7; d_gene: TRBD2; abundance: .; v_gene: TRBV19; CDR3nt: TGTGCCAGTAGTAAGGGACTAGCGGGAGCTGGGTACGAGCAGTACTTC; CDR3aa: CASSKGLAGAGYEQYF
j_gene: TRBJ2-7; d_gene: TRBD1; abundance: .; v_gene: TRBV11-2; CDR3nt: TGTGCCAGCACAACGACCGGGACAGGGTCATACGAGCAGTACTTC; CDR3aa: CASTTTGTGSYEQYF
j_gene: TRBJ1-1; d_gene: .; abundance: .; v_gene: TRBV18; CDR3nt: TGTGCCAGCTCACGTATCCTAGGGGCCCAAATTGCTGAAGCTTTCTTT; CDR3aa: CASSRILGAQIAEAFF
j_gene: TRBJ1-2; d_gene: .; abundance: .; v_gene: TRBV5-6; CDR3nt: TGTGCCAGCAGCCTGGCTCTCGATAACTATGGCTACACCTTC; CDR3aa: CASSLALDNYGYTF
j_gene: TRBJ2-3; d_gene: .; abundance: .; v_gene: TRBV4-1; CDR3nt: TGCGCCAGCAGCCAAGTAGGCCAAGCTAGCACAGATACGCAGTATTTT; CDR3aa: CASSQVGQASTDTQYF
j_gene: TRBJ1-4; d_gene: TRBD1; abundance: .; v_gene: TRBV18; CDR3nt: TGTGCCAGCTCACCACTTGAACAGGGGGCCTTTAATGAAAAACTGTTTTTT; CDR3aa: CASSPLEQGAFNEKLFF
j_gene: TRBJ1-5; d_gene: .; abundance: .; v_gene: TRBV30; CDR3nt: TGTGCCTGGAAACCAGGGGGCAATCAGCCCCAGCATTTT; CDR3aa: CAWKPGGNQPQHF
j_gene: TRBJ2-5; d_gene: .; abundance: .; v_gene: TRBV5-4; CDR3nt: TGTGCCAGCAGCGGCTCGGGGGTCCAAGAGACCCAGTACTTC; CDR3aa: CASSGSGVQETQYF
j_gene: TRBJ1-2; d_gene: .; abundance: .; v_gene: TRBV11-2; CDR3nt: TGTGCCAGCAGCTTAGGCGTCGCCCAGGGATATGGCTACACCTTC; CDR3aa: CASSLGVAQGYGYTF
j_gene: TRBJ2-1; d_gene: .; abundance: .; v_gene: TRBV4-1; CDR3nt: TGCGCCAGCAGCCAAGACGGGTTGGGGACACTAACCTACAATGAGCAGTTCTTC; CDR3aa: CASSQDGLGTLTYNEQFF
j_gene: TRBJ1-2; d_gene: TRBD1; abundance: .; v_gene: TRBV15; CDR3nt: TGTGCCACCAGGATGGACAGGACCAACTATGGCTACACCTTC; CDR3aa: CATRMDRTNYGYTF
j_gene: TRBJ1-1; d_gene: .; abundance: .; v_gene: TRBV3-1/TRBV3-2; CDR3nt: TGTGCCAGCAGGGACAACCAAGTCATGGCTTTCTTT; CDR3aa: CASRDNQVMAFF
j_gene: TRBJ1-5; d_gene: TRBD1; abundance: .; v_gene: TRBV7-6; CDR3nt: TGTGCCAGCAGCTACAGACAGGGCCCAGGTCAGCCCCAGCATTTT; CDR3aa: CASSYRQGPGQPQHF
j_gene: TRBJ1-2; d_gene: TRBD1; abundance: .; v_gene: TRBV9; CDR3nt: TGTGCCAGCAGCCCAGGGGGGTTGGGAGGCTACACCTTC; CDR3aa: CASSPGGLGGYTF
j_gene: TRBJ2-3; d_gene: TRBD1; abundance: .; v_gene: TRBV10-2; CDR3nt: TGCGCCAGCAGTTGGGACAGGGGTTATACGCAGTATTTT; CDR3aa: CASSWDRGYTQYF
j_gene: TRBJ1-4; d_gene: TRBD1; abundance: .; v_gene: TRBV19; CDR3nt: TGTGCCAGTAGTGCCACCGGGACAGCTGATGAAAAACTGTTTTTT; CDR3aa: CASSATGTADEKLFF
j_gene: TRBJ1-2; d_gene: .; abundance: .; v_gene: TRBV19; CDR3nt: TGTGCCAGCCTCTTAAGCCAGGGAGATGGCTACACCTTC; CDR3aa: CASLLSQGDGYTF
j_gene: TRBJ2-1; d_gene: .; abundance: .; v_gene: TRBV3-1/TRBV3-2; CDR3nt: TGTGCCAGCAGCCAAGTGGGGTTCCAGCCGGAGACAAACAATGAGCAGTTCTTC; CDR3aa: CASSQVGFQPETNNEQFF
j_gene: TRBJ2-3; d_gene: TRBD2; abundance: .; v_gene: TRBV5-5; CDR3nt: TGTGCCAGCAGCTTGGAGCGGGAGAGGGGGTATTTT; CDR3aa: CASSLERERGYF
j_gene: TRBJ1-2; d_gene: TRBD1; abundance: .; v_gene: TRBV29-1; CDR3nt: TGCAGCGTTGATGAGGGACAGGGGAACTATGGCTACACCTTC; CDR3aa: CSVDEGQGNYGYTF
j_gene: TRBJ2-6; d_gene: .; abundance: once; v_gene: TRBV28; CDR3nt: TGTGCCAGCCGTAGGGCTGGAGGAAGCGGGGCCAACGTCCTGACTTTC; CDR3aa: CASRRAGGSGANVLTF
j_gene: TRBJ2-5; d_gene: .; abundance: .; v_gene: TRBV18; CDR3nt: TGTGCCAGCTCACGAGGGACTGAAGAGACCCAGTACTTC; CDR3aa: CASSRGTEETQYF
j_gene: TRBJ2-7; d_gene: .; abundance: .; v_gene: TRBV9; CDR3nt: TGTGCCAGCAGCCCGCACGAAGGGTGGAGCTCCTACGAGCAGTACTTC; CDR3aa: CASSPHEGWSSYEQYF
j_gene: TRBJ1-3; d_gene: .; abundance: .; v_gene: TRBV30; CDR3nt: TGTGCCTGGAGTGTACCCGCACGGGCAGGCTCTGGAAACACCATATATTTT; CDR3aa: CAWSVPARAGSGNTIYF
j_gene: TRBJ2-7; d_gene: .; abundance: .; v_gene: TRBV13; CDR3nt: TGTGCCAGCAGCCGCCGGGGGAGGAGTGCCTACGAGCAGTACTTC; CDR3aa: CASSRRGRSAYEQYF
j_gene: TRBJ2-7; d_gene: TRBD2; abundance: .; v_gene: TRBV5-1; CDR3nt: TGCGCCAGCAGCTTGAGTTTAGCGGGAAGCTCCTACGAGCAGTACTTC; CDR3aa: CASSLSLAGSSYEQYF
j_gene: TRBJ2-7; d_gene: .; abundance: .; v_gene: TRBV11-1; CDR3nt: TGTGCCAGCAGCCCCCAACGGGACCCCGGTTGGTACGAGCAGTACTTC; CDR3aa: CASSPQRDPGWYEQYF
j_gene: TRBJ2-3; d_gene: .; abundance: .; v_gene: TRBV5-1; CDR3nt: TGCGCCAGCAGCGGATGGACGTTGGGAGATACGCAGTATTTT; CDR3aa: CASSGWTLGDTQYF
j_gene: TRBJ1-2; d_gene: TRBD1; abundance: .; v_gene: TRBV27; CDR3nt: TGTGCCAGCAGTCCGGGGACAGCTAACCGCTATGGCTACACCTTC; CDR3aa: CASSPGTANRYGYTF
j_gene: TRBJ1-2; d_gene: .; abundance: once; v_gene: TRBV29-1; CDR3nt: TGCAGCGTGCTGAGGGGGGACTATGGCTACACCTTC; CDR3aa: CSVLRGDYGYTF
j_gene: TRBJ2-1; d_gene: .; abundance: few; v_gene: TRBV6-4; CDR3nt: TGTGCCAGCAGTGACTCGACATCCGCGGGCAATGAGCAGTTCTTC; CDR3aa: CASSDSTSAGNEQFF
j_gene: TRBJ1-2; d_gene: TRBD1; abundance: .; v_gene: TRBV6-5; CDR3nt: TGTGCCAGCGCACAGGGGGACTATGGCTACACCTTC; CDR3aa: CASAQGDYGYTF
j_gene: TRBJ1-1; d_gene: .; abundance: .; v_gene: TRBV19; CDR3nt: TGTGCCAGTAGTATGTGGGGTATGAACACTGAAGCTTTCTTT; CDR3aa: CASSMWGMNTEAFF
j_gene: TRBJ1-5; d_gene: .; abundance: .; v_gene: TRBV6-6; CDR3nt: TGTGCCAGCAGTTACTCAGGCAGGTCTCAGCCCCAGCATTTT; CDR3aa: CASSYSGRSQPQHF
j_gene: TRBJ1-3; d_gene: .; abundance: .; v_gene: TRBV15; CDR3nt: TGTGCCACCAGCCCCCGGTTCAGCTCTGGAAACACCATATATTTT; CDR3aa: CATSPRFSSGNTIYF
j_gene: TRBJ2-1; d_gene: TRBD2; abundance: .; v_gene: TRBV18; CDR3nt: TGTGCCAGCTCACCACCGGAACTAGCGGGGATCTACAATGAGCAGTTCTTC; CDR3aa: CASSPPELAGIYNEQFF
j_gene: TRBJ1-4; d_gene: TRBD1; abundance: .; v_gene: TRBV20-1; CDR3nt: TGCAGTGCTAGTGACAGGGGGCTCTTTAATGAAAAACTGTTTTTT; CDR3aa: CSASDRGLFNEKLFF
j_gene: TRBJ1-6; d_gene: TRBD1; abundance: .; v_gene: TRBV30; CDR3nt: TGTGCCTGGAGGCAGGGGGACCTGGGTTCACCCCTCCACTTT; CDR3aa: CAWRQGDLGSPLHF
j_gene: TRBJ1-2; d_gene: .; abundance: .; v_gene: TRBV5-5; CDR3nt: TGTGCCAGCAGCTTGTCTACGGAGAAGGTCGGCTACACCTTC; CDR3aa: CASSLSTEKVGYTF
j_gene: TRBJ2-2; d_gene: .; abundance: .; v_gene: TRBV5-1; CDR3nt: TGCGCCAGCAGCCCCACTAGAGACGAGGAGCTGTTTTTT; CDR3aa: CASSPTRDEELFF
j_gene: TRBJ1-2; d_gene: .; abundance: .; v_gene: TRBV5-6; CDR3nt: TGTGCCAGCAGCTGGGTCGGGGTCGCTAACTATGGCTACACCTTC; CDR3aa: CASSWVGVANYGYTF
j_gene: TRBJ1-6; d_gene: TRBD1; abundance: .; v_gene: TRBV30; CDR3nt: TGTGCCTGGAGTGGGACAGGGTCGTGGCGATCACCCCTCCACTTT; CDR3aa: CAWSGTGSWRSPLHF
j_gene: TRBJ2-2; d_gene: .; abundance: .; v_gene: TRBV6-5; CDR3nt: TGTGCCAGTCCAGCCAGCGCGAACACCGGGGAGCTGTTTTTT; CDR3aa: CASPASANTGELFF
j_gene: TRBJ2-3; d_gene: .; abundance: .; v_gene: TRBV5-1; CDR3nt: TGCGCCAGCAGCTTGGAGTCAGGCGGTACAGATACGCAGTATTTT; CDR3aa: CASSLESGGTDTQYF
j_gene: TRBJ2-1; d_gene: TRBD2; abundance: .; v_gene: TRBV5-4; CDR3nt: TGTGCCAGCACCCCAATGCTCGTCGGGAGGGCCCTCGGCTACAATGAGCAGTTCTTC; CDR3aa: CASTPMLVGRALGYNEQFF
j_gene: TRBJ1-4; d_gene: .; abundance: .; v_gene: TRBV6-5; CDR3nt: TGTGCCAGCAAGGGGCAGGGTTTTGGAAAACTGTTTTTT; CDR3aa: CASKGQGFGKLFF
j_gene: TRBJ2-5; d_gene: .; abundance: .; v_gene: TRBV2; CDR3nt: TGTGCCAGCAGCCCCCTAGGGACATTTGAAGAGACCCAGTACTTC; CDR3aa: CASSPLGTFEETQYF
j_gene: TRBJ1-1; d_gene: .; abundance: .; v_gene: TRBV11-2; CDR3nt: TGTGCCAGCAGCTTAGATTGGGGGGCTGAAGCTTTCTTT; CDR3aa: CASSLDWGAEAFF